The text below deals with one T cell receptor beta chain. Survey-level TCR beta sequencing used the immunoSEQ assay. Data came from immunoSEQ multiplex PCR; TCRdb stores just in-frame clones and leaves some out. The data hold under 65,000 clones, with approximately 93% observed a single time. The germline V gene has CDR1 KGHDR and CDR2 SFDVKD. The CDR3 totals 13 residues. The junction had 0 bases not matched to a gene; V was cut back by 7 bases and J by 1 base. Material: PBMCs. This TCR derives from a man in his forties with rheumatoid arthritis. The chain carries TRBV24-1 and TRBJ1-5, with 7 nucleotides matching TRBD1. The CDR3 is CATRQGSNQPQHF. The CDR3 DNA follows: TGTGCCACCAGACAGGGGAGCAATCAGCCCCAGCATTTT.